These T cell receptor beta chains were read from a single sample in a study of Ad26.COV2.S vaccination and SARS-CoV-2 variants. TCRdb's table, derived via immunoSEQ multiplex PCR, lists solely in-frame clones and lacks some. The sample records hundreds of thousands of clones, around 89% being singletons. The sequences come from peripheral blood, collected in a trial of Ad26.COV2.S vaccine versus placebo. The source is a person between 18 and 65 years old who received the Ad26.COV2.S COVID-19 vaccine or a placebo. Both conserved end residues are part of each CDR3. The order of the fields is clone size, CDR3 length, J gene, D gene, V gene, CDR3 DNA, CDR3 protein. A D gene is named only where the DNA matches it firmly. A row's size may be missing; if present it is once, few, many or a size class.

>.|14|TRBJ2-3|.|TRBV3-1/TRBV3-2
TGTGCCAGCAGCCTTCGCCAGGGCACAGATACGCAGTATTTT
CASSLRQGTDTQYF
>.|14|TRBJ2-5|.|TRBV15
TGTGCCACCAGCCCCCGGGCGTCCCCTGAGACCCAGTACTTC
CATSPRASPETQYF
>.|16|TRBJ1-2|TRBD1|TRBV4-1
TGCGCCAGCAGCCAAGGGACAGGGACAACTAACTATGGCTACACCTTC
CASSQGTGTTNYGYTF
>once|13|TRBJ2-1|.|TRBV7-9
.
CASSPWASGAPFF
>.|17|TRBJ2-7|TRBD2|TRBV5-4
TGTGCCAGCAGCTTGACGGGTAGCGGGAGTTTCAGCTACGAGCAGTACTTC
CASSLTGSGSFSYEQYF
>.|12|TRBJ1-2|.|TRBV3-1/TRBV3-2
TGTGCCAGCAGCCAAGGTATCGGTGGCTACACCTTC
CASSQGIGGYTF
>.|13|TRBJ1-1|.|TRBV10-3
TGTGCCGCGTCCGGACAGTTTAACACTGAAGCTTTCTTT
CAASGQFNTEAFF
>.|11|TRBJ2-7|.|TRBV20-1
TGCAGTGCCACGGACACTTACGAGCAGTACTTC
CSATDTYEQYF
>few|14|TRBJ2-3|.|TRBV7-7
TGTGCTAGCAGCTTAGAGGTGGGCACAGATACGCAGTATTTT
CASSLEVGTDTQYF
>.|16|TRBJ2-5|.|TRBV5-1
TGCGCCAGCAGCTTGGGGGTCGTGGCACCACAGGAGACCCAGTACTTC
CASSLGVVAPQETQYF
>.|15|TRBJ2-7|TRBD1|TRBV11-2
TGTGCCAGCAGCTCCGGCAGGGGGAGCTCCTACGAGCAGTACTTC
CASSSGRGSSYEQYF
>.|14|TRBJ1-1|.|TRBV18
TGTGCCAGCTCCCCACCTGGCGGAAACACTGAAGCTTTCTTT
CASSPPGGNTEAFF
>.|12|TRBJ2-7|.|TRBV10-3
TGTGCCATCACTAGCGACTCCTACGAGCAGTACTTC
CAITSDSYEQYF
>.|16|TRBJ1-1|TRBD1|TRBV27
TGTGCCACACACCGGGACAGGGGGCTCGGGGACACTGAAGCTTTCTTT
CATHRDRGLGDTEAFF
>.|12|TRBJ2-1|.|TRBV13
TGTGCCAGCAGCTTAGCAGGGACCCTCGGCGTCTTC
CASSLAGTLGVF
>.|16|TRBJ2-1|.|TRBV2
TGTGCCAGCAGTGATGCGAGGGGCACTACCTACAATGAGCAGTTCTTC
CASSDARGTTYNEQFF
>.|16|TRBJ1-1|TRBD1|TRBV10-3
TGTGCCATCAGTCGGACAGGGGGCATGCTGAACACTGAAGCTTTCTTT
CAISRTGGMLNTEAFF
>.|13|TRBJ2-1|TRBD2|TRBV7-6
TGTGCCAGCAGCTTTTACGGGGGGAGGGGGCAGTTCTTC
CASSFYGGRGQFF
>few|13|TRBJ1-1|.|TRBV6-2/TRBV6-3
TGTGCCAGCAGCCAGGATTTGAACACTGAAGCTTTCTTT
CASSQDLNTEAFF
>.|15|TRBJ2-1|TRBD2|TRBV18
TGTGCCAGCTCGCCGACTAGCGGCGCCTACAATGAGCAGTTCTTC
CASSPTSGAYNEQFF
>.|14|TRBJ2-1|.|TRBV6-4
TGTGCCAGCAGCCCCACCCCCTTAAACAATGAGCAGTTCTTC
CASSPTPLNNEQFF
>.|15|TRBJ1-2|.|TRBV5-4
TGTGCCAGCAGCTTGGATCTCGGGAGGGAATATGGCTACACCTTC
CASSLDLGREYGYTF
>once|16|TRBJ1-4|.|TRBV28
TGTGCCAGCAGTTTAGGTTCCATTGCAACTAATGAAAAACTGTTTTTT
CASSLGSIATNEKLFF
>.|13|TRBJ2-3|.|TRBV9
TGTGCCAGCAGCGTAGTCAAAACAGATACGCAGTATTTT
CASSVVKTDTQYF
>.|13|TRBJ2-3|TRBD2|TRBV29-1
TGCAGCGGAAAACTAGCGGGAACAGATACGCAGTATTTT
CSGKLAGTDTQYF
>.|12|TRBJ2-7|.|TRBV25-1
TGTGCCACCTCGGTCGGAACCTACGAGCAGTACTTC
CATSVGTYEQYF
>.|15|TRBJ2-1|.|TRBV7-9
TGTGCCAGCAGCTTAGATTTACTAGCCGGCGATGAGCAGTTCTTC
CASSLDLLAGDEQFF
>.|15|TRBJ2-7|.|TRBV4-2
TGTGCCAGCAGCCAAGGCGCGGACGGGCGGGCTGAGCAGTACTTC
CASSQGADGRAEQYF
>few|14|TRBJ2-1|TRBD2|TRBV10-3
TGTGCCATCAGGGGGACTAGCGGGGTCCGTGAGCAGTTCTTC
CAIRGTSGVREQFF
>.|13|TRBJ2-1|.|TRBV19
TGTGCCAGTAGGTCCGGGACTCCCAATGAGCAGTTCTTC
CASRSGTPNEQFF
>.|16|TRBJ2-7|.|TRBV10-3
TGTGCCATCAGTGACCCCCTCGACGCGACAGACCTGGGGCAGTACTTC
CAISDPLDATDLGQYF
>.|16|TRBJ1-5|.|TRBV30
TGTGCCTGGAGGACGGCAGGGGCCATGGGTAATCAGCCCCAGCATTTT
CAWRTAGAMGNQPQHF
>.|15|TRBJ2-7|TRBD1|TRBV11-3
TGTGCCAGCAGCTTAGACCACAGGGGCGCCTACGAGCAGTACTTC
CASSLDHRGAYEQYF
>.|13|TRBJ2-7|.|TRBV10-1
TGCGCCAGCAGTCCGGGACAAAGCTACGAGCAGTACTTC
CASSPGQSYEQYF
>once|17|TRBJ1-6|TRBD1|TRBV7-2
TGTGCCAGCAGCTACCGGACAGGGGGCGACTATAATTCACCCCTCCACTTT
CASSYRTGGDYNSPLHF
>.|14|TRBJ2-7|TRBD1|TRBV3-1/TRBV3-2
TGTGCCAGCAGCCAAGGGACAGGGCCCTACGAGCAGTACTTC
CASSQGTGPYEQYF
>.|14|TRBJ2-7|.|TRBV29-1
TGCAGCGCCGGGCTACAGGGCGGTTCCTACGAGCAGTACTTC
CSAGLQGGSYEQYF
>.|12|TRBJ2-1|.|TRBV5-1
TGCGCCAGCAGCTCGCAGGGAAGTGAGCAGTTCTTC
CASSSQGSEQFF
>once|12|TRBJ1-1|.|TRBV7-9
TGTGCCGCCACCTCAGGGAACACTGAAGCTTTCTTT
CAATSGNTEAFF
>.|14|TRBJ1-3|.|TRBV4-2
TGTGCCAGCAGCCCCGGAGGCGCTGGAAACACCATATATTTT
CASSPGGAGNTIYF
>.|15|TRBJ1-1|.|TRBV30
TGTGCCTGGAGTGTGGTGTCAGGGGATTACCCTGAAGCTTTCTTT
CAWSVVSGDYPEAFF
>.|12|TRBJ2-1|.|TRBV6-5
TGTGCCAGCACTAATCCGGGAGAAAGGCAGTTCTTC
CASTNPGERQFF
>once|16|TRBJ2-6|.|TRBV4-1
TGCGCCAGCAGCCAAACAAGGGTGGCTGGGGCCAACGTCCTGACTTTC
CASSQTRVAGANVLTF
>.|16|TRBJ2-7|.|TRBV24-1
TGTGCCACCAGTGACTCCGGCGCAGGGGCGTCTTACGAGCAGTACTTC
CATSDSGAGASYEQYF
>.|14|TRBJ1-1|.|TRBV4-1
TGCGCCAGCAGCCAAGGGACAGTAACTACTGAAGCTTTCTTT
CASSQGTVTTEAFF
>.|16|TRBJ1-1|TRBD1|TRBV24-1
TGTGCCACCAGTGCCTCCGGGACAGGGGGGCGCACTGAAGCTTTCTTT
CATSASGTGGRTEAFF